The 4 T cell receptor beta chains below all came from one sample that was sequenced in a study of identical twins (dated by TCRdb to between 2015 and 2016). The library was built by means of 5' RACE. TCRdb shows the sequencer as Illumina HiSeq 2000. In TCRdb, the public reads were trimmed at Q25 with fastp and aligned with MiXCR, with productive beta chains retained. Every distinct CDR3 protein forms one entry, paired with its most common genes and DNA. This sample has approximately 94,000 distinct CDR3 sequences in its table, and about 5.6% of those were observed once. The ten biggest clones cover 10% to 15% of the sample. Sample: memory T cells sorted from blood. Sample cell subset or site, as interpreted from the label and publication: CD45RO+ enriched T cells. The receptors were gathered from a woman in her fifties or sixties in good health.

The chain couples TRBV20-1 to TRBJ1-1; the D is unclear. The CDR3 totals 12 residues. Deletions cut 3 bases from V and 6 bases from J, with 11 bases between. Germline CDR1 DFQATT, CDR2 SNEGSKA (reference sequence). CDR3 protein: CSARVGRPEAFF. Written as DNA, the CDR3 is TGCAGTGCTAGGGTCGGACGTCCTGAAGCTTTCTTT.

This clonotype was detected many times. The J gene is TRBJ1-2, the V gene TRBV29-1; D unresolved. V was pared by 5 bases and J by 6 bases, with 7 bases between. Germline loops: CDR1 SQVTM, CDR2 ANQGSEA. The CDR3 is 10 amino acids. CDR3 coding DNA: TGCAGCGTTTATTTCGATGGCTACACCTTC. It specifies CSVYFDGYTF.

This rearrangement joins TRBV3-1 to TRBJ1-5, with a tentative D call TRBD1 (6 bases). The CDR3 is 15 residues long. Trimming removed 5 bases at V and 5 bases at J, with 16 bases between. Germline CDR1 is LGHDT and CDR2 is YNNKEL (reference sequence). The CDR3 is CASSSSRGEYQPQHF. The CDR3 coding sequence is TGTGCCAGCAGCTCCTCGAGGGGGGAATATCAGCCCCAGCATTTT.

This clonotype occurred many times. The rearrangement links TRBV5-5 to TRBJ2-1; D is perhaps TRBD2 (7 bases). Trimming took 5 bases from V and 0 from J, leaving 15 bases between them. Germline lookup yields CDR1 SGHKS and CDR2 YYEKEE (reference sequence). The CDR3 consists of 16 residues. The CDR3 DNA sequence: TGTGCCAGCAGTCGGAAGGGGGGGAGCTCCTACAATGAGCAGTTCTTC. This encodes CASSRKGGSSYNEQFF. Full variable domain (remainder filled in from reference TRBV5-5 and TRBJ2-1): DAGVTQSPTHLIKTRGQQVTLRCSPISGHKSVSWYQQVLGQGPQFIFQYYEKEERGRGNFPDRFSARQFPNYSSELNVNALLLGDSALYLCASSRKGGSSYNEQFFGPGTRLTVL.